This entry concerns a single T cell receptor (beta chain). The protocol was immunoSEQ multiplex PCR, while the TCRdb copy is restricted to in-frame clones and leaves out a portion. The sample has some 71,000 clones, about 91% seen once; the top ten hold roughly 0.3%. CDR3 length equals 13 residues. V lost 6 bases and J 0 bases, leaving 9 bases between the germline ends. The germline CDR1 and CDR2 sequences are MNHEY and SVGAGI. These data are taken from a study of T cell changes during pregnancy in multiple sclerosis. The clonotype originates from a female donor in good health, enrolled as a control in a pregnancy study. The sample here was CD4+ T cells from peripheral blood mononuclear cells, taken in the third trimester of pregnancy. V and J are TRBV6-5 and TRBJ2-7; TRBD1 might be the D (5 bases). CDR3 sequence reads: CASSPDSSYEQYF. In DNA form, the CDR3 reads TGTGCCAGCAGCCCAGACAGCTCCTACGAGCAGTACTTC.